The 9 T cell receptor beta chains below were found in one sample sequenced in a study of blood T cell repertoires in COVID-19. Some clones are missing from TCRdb's copy, which holds only in-frame ones; the method was immunoSEQ multiplex PCR. This table holds 66,000 or so clones, roughly 75% found once. Sequenced input: peripheral blood. These TCRs come from a human donor in a cohort sampled during active COVID-19.

This clone was picked up one time. The genes are TRBV18 and TRBJ2-7; TRBD1 matches 11 bases. CDR3 length equals 20 residues. In germline, CDR1 is KGHSH, CDR2 LQKENI. Trimming took 2 bases from V and 0 from J; bases not matched to a gene: 15. The CDR3 DNA is TGTGCCAGCTCACCAGGAGGCACATACCGGGACAGGGGGTTCTCCTACGAGCAGTACTTC. Its translation is CASSPGGTYRDRGFSYEQYF.

The table lists this clone with a few counts. The chain carries TRBV30 and TRBJ2-7; TRBD1 aligns across 9 bases. V shed 3 bases and J 7 bases; nucleotides not matched to a gene: 10. The germline gives CDR1 GTSNPN, CDR2 SVGIG (reference sequence). The length of the CDR3 is 14 residues. CDR3 amino acids: CAWRKQGAREEQYF. As DNA, the CDR3 is TGTGCCTGGAGGAAACAGGGGGCGCGGGAAGAGCAGTACTTC.

The chain links TRBV12-3 or TRBV12-4 to TRBJ2-5; no firm D call. V shed 3 bases and J shed 5 bases, with 4 bases lying between them. The CDR3 totals 11 residues. The CDR3 protein is CASSFQETQYF. Written as DNA, the CDR3 is TGTGCCAGCAGTTTCCAGGAGACCCAGTACTTC.

In its sample, this clone was seen many times. Other DNA sequences of this sample code for an identical CDR3. The J gene is TRBJ2-7, the V gene TRBV6-6, with 10 bases lining up with TRBD2. The trim removed 5 bases at V and 5 bases at J, leaving 21 bases unmatched. This CDR3 comprises 19 residues. From germline, CDR1 is MNHNY and CDR2 SVGAGI (reference sequence). The CDR3 sequence: CASSHTGIQREGLNHEQYF. The CDR3 DNA follows: TGTGCCAGCAGTCACACAGGGATCCAGCGGGAGGGCCTTAACCACGAGCAGTACTTC.

This clone was detected a few times. The chain is built from TRBV20-1 and TRBJ2-7; a possible D gene is TRBD1 (6 bases). Germline V gene data show CDR1 as DFQATT and CDR2 as SNEGSKA (reference sequence). The CDR3 runs to 15 residues. The ends were cut back, 3 bases at V and 0 bases at J, with 15 bases in the middle. Here the CDR3 reads CSASLRGPSSYEQYF. In DNA form, the CDR3 reads TGCAGTGCTAGTCTCAGGGGCCCCTCCTCCTACGAGCAGTACTTC.

V gene TRBV6-6 combines with J gene TRBJ2-5; 8 positions match TRBD1. This CDR3 comprises 13 residues. Germline CDR1 reads MNHNY; CDR2 reads SVGAGI (reference sequence). The J segment lost 2 bases and the V segment lost 4 bases, leaving 0 bases of the junction unmatched. The CDR3 sequence is CASSWDRQETQYF. The DNA for the CDR3 is TGTGCCAGCAGTTGGGACAGGCAAGAGACCCAGTACTTC.

This clone was observed once. This chain connects TRBV15 to TRBJ2-7, with 9 positions matching TRBD1. The CDR3 has 15 residues. V dropped 0 bases and J dropped 5; count of bases not matched to a gene: 5. In germline, CDR1 is LNHNV, CDR2 YYDKDF (reference sequence). The CDR3 spells CATSRDPGQGHEQYF. CDR3 DNA sequence: TGTGCCACCAGCAGAGATCCGGGACAGGGACACGAGCAGTACTTC.

The chain couples TRBV6-6 to TRBJ2-1; TRBD2 matches at 8 bases. V lost 5 bases and J lost 4; bases outside the gene matches: 13. The CDR3 is 17 residues long. Germline V CDR1 and CDR2: MNHNY, SVGAGI (reference sequence). CDR3 nucleotides: TGTGCCAGCAGTCGGGGCCCGGGACTAGGGAATTACAATGAGCAGTTCTTC. Amino acid sequence: CASSRGPGLGNYNEQFF.

This clone is a singleton in its sample. The gene calls are TRBV4-3 and TRBJ2-3; 9 bases fit TRBD1. Germline V lookup: CDR1 LGHNA, CDR2 YSLEER. This CDR3 has 18 residues. Germline trimming cut 0 bases from V and 4 bases from J; bases unmatched to any gene: 11. The CDR3 is CASSQDPPGQGSADTQYF. CDR3 in DNA: TGCGCCAGCAGCCAAGATCCGCCGGGACAGGGTTCAGCAGATACGCAGTATTTT.